Listed below are T cell receptor beta chains from one sample, sequenced in a study of shared clonotypes between healthy human individuals. Assay used: immunoSEQ multiplex PCR; TCRdb lists only in-frame clones, some missing. The sample consists of some 1.5 million clones, around 95% of them appearing once. Material: naive CD4+ T cells sorted from blood. These receptors originate from a man aged 25-45 years in good health. Each CDR3 is given with its conserved first and last residue. A D gene is named only where the DNA matches it firmly. Size values are once, few and many counts, or a class for expanded clones, and some rows have none.

abundance	d_gene	v_gene	j_gene	CDR3nt	CDR3aa
-	-	TRBV7-6	TRBJ1-1	TGTGCCAGCAGCGATAGTCAGGGGATGAACACTGAAGCTTTCTTT	CASSDSQGMNTEAFF
-	-	TRBV18	TRBJ1-1	TGTGCCAGCTCACCAGGGGGCAGAAACACTGAAGCTTTCTTT	CASSPGGRNTEAFF
-	-	TRBV7-9	TRBJ2-2	TGTGCCAGCAGCTTAGCCAGCGGTAACACCGGGGAGCTGTTTTTT	CASSLASGNTGELFF
-	-	TRBV18	TRBJ2-6	TGTGCCAGCTCACCAACCGGTAGACAGGAAAGCTCTGGGGCCAACGTCCTGACTTTC	CASSPTGRQESSGANVLTF
-	TRBD2	TRBV5-4	TRBJ2-1	TGTGCCAGCAGCTTGCTACTAGCGGGAGTCTACAATGAGCAGTTCTTC	CASSLLLAGVYNEQFF
few	TRBD1	TRBV2	TRBJ1-4	TGTGCCAGCAGTATAACAGGGGGCACTGAAAAACTGTTTTTT	CASSITGGTEKLFF
-	-	TRBV27	TRBJ1-1	TGTGCCAGCAGTCGTCCCCCCGGAGGGACTGAAGCTTTCTTT	CASSRPPGGTEAFF
-	TRBD2	TRBV7-9	TRBJ2-2	TGTGCCAGCAGCTTTAACAGGGCTAGCGGGATGGAGTACACCGGGGAGCTGTTTTTT	CASSFNRASGMEYTGELFF
-	-	TRBV2	TRBJ2-2	TGTGCCAGCAGTGAGCGGACTACGAACACCGGGGAGCTGTTTTTT	CASSERTTNTGELFF
-	-	TRBV25-1	TRBJ2-1	TGTGCCAGCAGTGAATTCAGGGGCCGAGACAATGAGCAGTTCTTC	CASSEFRGRDNEQFF
-	TRBD1	TRBV6-1	TRBJ1-1	TGTGCCAGCAGTGAATCGCAGGGGGCGTCTAAAGCTTTCTTT	CASSESQGASKAFF
-	-	TRBV7-7	TRBJ2-3	TGTGCCAGCTCGTCGTCTGCGACGGCAGATACGCAGTATTTT	CASSSSATADTQYF
-	-	TRBV18	TRBJ1-4	TGTGCCAGCTCACACGGAAATATCCCAACTAATGAAAAACTGTTTTTT	CASSHGNIPTNEKLFF
-	-	TRBV6-1	TRBJ2-1	TGTGCCAGCAGTGACCAGGCCCTCAAAATCTCCTACAATGAGCAGTTCTTC	CASSDQALKISYNEQFF
-	TRBD2	TRBV10-3	TRBJ2-7	TGTGCCATCAGTGAGTCGCGGGCGGGAGTGAGCCACGAGCAGTACTTC	CAISESRAGVSHEQYF
-	-	TRBV6-5	TRBJ1-5	TGTGCCAGCAGTAGGCTTGGTCAGCCCCAGCATTTT	CASSRLGQPQHF
-	-	TRBV25-1	TRBJ2-7	TGTGCCAGCAGTGAATCTCTTGGACCCCACTCCTACGAGCAGTACTTC	CASSESLGPHSYEQYF
-	TRBD2	TRBV7-6	TRBJ2-3	TGTGCCAGCAGCTTAGCTGGGGGAGGGCCTCCAGATACGCAGTATTTT	CASSLAGGGPPDTQYF
-	-	TRBV7-2	TRBJ1-5	TGTGCCAGCAGCTTAGCCAGCAATCAGCCCCAGCATTTT	CASSLASNQPQHF
-	-	TRBV6-1	TRBJ1-2	TGTGCCAGCAGTGAACGCAGCAGCGGAGGCTACACCTTC	CASSERSSGGYTF
once	-	TRBV5-1	TRBJ2-1	TGCGCCAGCAGACAGGGAGGGCTCTCTCTGAGCTCCTACAATGAGCAGTTCTTC	CASRQGGLSLSSYNEQFF
-	TRBD1	TRBV7-2	TRBJ1-2	TGTGCCAGCAGCTTAGTTACAGGGGGCAACTATGGCTACACCTTC	CASSLVTGGNYGYTF
-	TRBD2	TRBV7-9	TRBJ2-2	TGTGCCAGCAGTCGTCGGTTAACGGGAGGGACCGACACCGGGGAGCTGTTTTTT	CASSRRLTGGTDTGELFF
-	TRBD1	TRBV19	TRBJ2-7	TGTGCCAGTAGTATCGTGGGACAGGGAACCTACGAGCAGTACTTC	CASSIVGQGTYEQYF
-	-	TRBV6-6	TRBJ2-1	TGTGCCAGCAGTTTAGCGGTCCCTGAACAGTTCTTC	CASSLAVPEQFF
-	-	TRBV11-2	TRBJ1-2	TGTGCCAGCAGCTTAGGGGTACGGGGGGTGGACTATGGCTACACCTTC	CASSLGVRGVDYGYTF
-	TRBD1	TRBV7-9	TRBJ1-4	TGTGCCAGCAGCCGTGTACAGGGGGCCGCTGATAAACTGTTTTTT	CASSRVQGAADKLFF
few	-	TRBV7-9	TRBJ1-3	TGTGCCAGCAGCTTAGGTGGAAACACCATATATTTT	CASSLGGNTIYF
-	TRBD1	TRBV11-3	TRBJ1-1	TGTGCCAGCAGCTTGGGACAGGGAATGAACACTGAAGCTTTCTTT	CASSLGQGMNTEAFF
-	TRBD1	TRBV2	TRBJ1-3	TGTGCCAGCAGTGGTACGACAGGGGGGGACTCACACTCTGGAAACACCATATATTTT	CASSGTTGGDSHSGNTIYF
once	-	TRBV19	TRBJ2-1	TGTGCCAGTAGTATATGGGGGGCGGGTGGCAATGAGCAGTTCTTC	CASSIWGAGGNEQFF
-	-	TRBV28	TRBJ1-1	TGTGCCAGCAGTTTGGGCAGGGTGAACACTGAAGCTTTCTTT	CASSLGRVNTEAFF
-	-	TRBV28	TRBJ1-4	TGTGCCAGCAGTTTATTGGAAAAACTGTTTTTT	CASSLLEKLFF